The TCR beta chain under discussion was sequenced for a study of blood T cell repertoires in COVID-19. The overall study: Sources were T cells, B-cell-depleted T cells, or PBMCs; the material itself was cDNA or gDNA.

The trim removed 5 bases at V and 8 bases at J, leaving 7 bases unmatched. This CDR3 region has 15 residues. Germline values: CDR1 MNHNY, CDR2 SVGAGI (reference sequence). Authors' methods: By means of reference gene primer amplification, nucleated cell counts were estimated. Some clones are missing from TCRdb's copy, which holds only in-frame ones; the method was immunoSEQ multiplex PCR. The V and J calls and clone size were taken over from that table, and D and trimming were inferred from the DNA. The table shows around 380,000 clones, with roughly 86% occurring only once. The specimen was peripheral blood. The sequence was collected from a human donor with acute or convalescent COVID-19. The donor label of this sample is uncertain. The genes are TRBV6-6 and TRBJ2-1, with 12 bases that match TRBD2. CDR3 nucleotide sequence: TGTGCCAGCAGTCCCGCTAGCGGGGGGGCCGATGAGCAGTTCTTC. This encodes CASSPASGGADEQFF.